This T cell receptor (beta chain) was found in a study of cytomegalovirus exposure and HLA in healthy donors. Whole-study context: As an earlier analysis found, roughly 170 million T cells yielded about 120 million unique TCR beta sequences.

Both 60 Vbeta primers and 13 Jbeta primers went into the PCR. Methods used by the authors: Some 12 million shared chains were among the about 80 million unique TCR beta chains that a later analysis counted. The method was immunoSEQ multiplex PCR; TCRdb's version includes in-frame clones alone and lacks a portion of them. V and J calls and clone size follow that table, whereas D and trimming were derived from the DNA. The table has 85,000 to 130,000 clones, 10% seen once. Broader study findings: Further analysis, carried out later, found HLA-associated TCR beta chains more clonally expanded than equally common other chains. Data from an earlier analysis indicated that most TCR beta V segments were productive either about 87% or about 30% of the time.

As to this clone: What it recognizes is unknown.

Between the trimmed V and J ends, which lost 3 bases and 4 bases, there was a span of 12 bases. The CDR3 contains 15 residues. The germline V gene encodes CDR1 KGHSH and CDR2 LQKENI. The source of this sequence is a man in his forties or fifties in good health and CMV-seropositive. Sequenced sample: PBMCs. The chain carries TRBV18 and TRBJ1-4, with D perhaps TRBD1 (5 bases). The CDR3 bases are TGTGCCAGCTCACCTAATCAGGGAAATAATGAAAAACTGTTTTTT. Amino acid sequence: CASSPNQGNNEKLFF.